The clone carrying this T cell receptor beta chain is a singleton in its sample. The antigen remains unidentified. The patients serving as multiple sclerosis controls were treatment-naive. They had stable or active relapsing-remitting disease and fulfilled revised McDonald criteria. TEMRA cells were FACS-enriched, while CD8+ and CD4+ T cells were negatively isolated. The data originate from a study of CD8 T cells in Susac syndrome. Study-wide findings and caveats: The number of individuals included in the study's TCR sequencing and HLA analysis was acknowledged as relatively small.

Trimming took 5 bases from V and 3 from J; bases not matched to a gene: 4. This CDR3 has 14 residues. Germline V lookup: CDR1 SGHAT, CDR2 FQDESV (reference sequence). Random hexamers were used to reverse transcribe the RNA input (roughly 0.5 to 1 ug). Amplification of TCR beta CDR3 by immunoSEQ multiplex PCR spanned 54 Vbeta and 13 Jbeta. TCRdb called the immunoSEQ multiplex PCR reads again in MiXCR, with one record for every CDR3 protein. The table records 150,000 to 250,000 distinct CDR3 sequences, about 95% of them present only once. The rearrangement joins TRBV11-1 to TRBJ2-1, with 7 bases aligning to TRBD2. Sequencing used CD4+ T cells from PBMCs. This receptor was obtained from a human donor with multiple sclerosis. CDR3 loop: CASSLGLLYNEQFF. CDR3 nucleotides: TGTGCCAGCAGCCTGGGACTACTCTACAATGAGCAGTTCTTC.